Listed below are T cell receptor beta chains from one sample, sequenced in a study of metastatic and nonmetastatic thyroid tumors. TCRdb used MiXCR to call clones anew from the PCR reads. The table includes 15,000 or so clones, around 23% detected once. Input material: adjacent normal tissue. These receptors all stem from a female donor with papillary thyroid cancer or a benign thyroid nodule (not recorded which). Some clones in this sample may be carry-over from other donors' samples. CDR3s include the opening cysteine and the closing phenylalanine or tryptophan. Fields, in order: CDR3 protein, CDR3 DNA, J gene, D gene, clone size, V gene. The D gene is left open where the match is weak. Part of the rows lack a size; the others show once, few, many or a class for expanded clones.

CDR3: CAWSVPQVSYEQYF
DNA: TGTGCCTGGAGTGTACCACAGGTTAGCTACGAGCAGTACTTC
J: TRBJ2-7
D: NA
size: NA
V: TRBV30

CDR3: CASSQRRTGYEQYF
DNA: TGTGCCAGCAGCCAGAGGCGGACAGGGTACGAGCAGTACTTC
J: TRBJ2-7
D: TRBD1
size: NA
V: TRBV14

CDR3: CSLEGTSGRGEEFF
DNA: TGCAGTCTCGAGGGGACTAGCGGGAGAGGGGAGGAGTTCTTC
J: TRBJ2-1
D: TRBD2
size: NA
V: TRBV20-1

CDR3: CSASGTGDSGANVLTF
DNA: TGCAGTGCTTCCGGGACAGGGGACTCTGGGGCCAACGTCCTGACTTTC
J: TRBJ2-6
D: TRBD1
size: NA
V: TRBV20-1

CDR3: CASGQETQYF
DNA: TGCGCCAGCGGGCAAGAGACCCAGTACTTC
J: TRBJ2-5
D: NA
size: NA
V: TRBV5-1

CDR3: CASIRGQLLRSSGANVLTF
DNA: TGTGCCAGCATCCGGGGACAGCTCTTACGATCCTCTGGGGCCAACGTCCTGACTTTC
J: TRBJ2-6
D: TRBD1
size: NA
V: TRBV11-2

CDR3: CASSPGGNSYEQYF
DNA: TGTGCCAGCTCTCCCGGGGGGAACTCCTACGAGCAGTACTTC
J: TRBJ2-7
D: TRBD2
size: few
V: TRBV12-3/TRBV12-4

CDR3: CASSPPPGGTSTDTQYF
DNA: TGTGCCAGCAGTCCCCCTCCTGGGGGAACTAGCACAGATACGCAGTATTTT
J: TRBJ2-3
D: NA
size: NA
V: TRBV28

CDR3: CATSGSGTTGELFF
DNA: TGTGCCACCAGTGGGTCCGGGACCACCGGGGAGCTGTTTTTT
J: TRBJ2-2
D: NA
size: few
V: TRBV24-1

CDR3: CASSQDFGRGGQPQHF
DNA: TGTGCCAGCAGCCAAGATTTTGGCAGGGGAGGCCAGCCCCAGCATTTT
J: TRBJ1-5
D: NA
size: many
V: TRBV3-1

CDR3: CASSFSGYPLYEQYF
DNA: TGTGCCAGCAGCTTCTCGGGTTACCCCCTCTACGAGCAGTACTTC
J: TRBJ2-7
D: NA
size: NA
V: TRBV5-5

CDR3: CSADGGGNYEQYF
DNA: TGCAGTGCTGATGGGGGGGGCAACTACGAGCAGTACTTC
J: TRBJ2-7
D: NA
size: medium-sized
V: TRBV20-1

CDR3: CASFRDRAETQYF
DNA: TGTGCCAGCTTTCGGGACAGGGCTGAGACCCAGTACTTC
J: TRBJ2-5
D: TRBD1
size: few
V: TRBV2

CDR3: CASSLTGGTDTQYF
DNA: TGTGCCAGCAGCTTAACCGGAGGGACAGATACGCAGTATTTT
J: TRBJ2-3
D: NA
size: few
V: TRBV7-3

CDR3: CASSEQGISNQPQHF
DNA: TGTGCCAGCAGTGAACAGGGTATTAGCAATCAGCCCCAGCATTTT
J: TRBJ1-5
D: NA
size: medium-sized
V: TRBV6-1

CDR3: CASSPTLSGPTDTQYF
DNA: TGTGCCAGCAGCCCAACACTTTCCGGGCCCACAGATACGCAGTATTTT
J: TRBJ2-3
D: NA
size: NA
V: TRBV7-6

CDR3: CASSQSKTGIIAYEQYF
DNA: TGTGCCAGTAGTCAGAGTAAAACAGGGATAATAGCCTACGAGCAGTACTTC
J: TRBJ2-7
D: NA
size: few
V: TRBV19

CDR3: CSAIPTGAEAFF
DNA: TGCAGTGCTATTCCCACGGGGGCTGAAGCTTTCTTT
J: TRBJ1-1
D: NA
size: NA
V: TRBV20-1

CDR3: CATSDRDREAFF
DNA: TGTGCCACCAGTGACAGGGACAGGGAGGCTTTCTTT
J: TRBJ1-1
D: TRBD1
size: few
V: TRBV24-1

CDR3: CASSRSPGYEQYF
DNA: TGTGCCAGCAGCCGGAGTCCGGGGTACGAGCAGTACTTC
J: TRBJ2-7
D: NA
size: many
V: TRBV3-1

CDR3: CASRSTGEYGYTF
DNA: TGTGCCAGCAGATCTACAGGGGAGTATGGCTACACCTTC
J: TRBJ1-2
D: TRBD1
size: few
V: TRBV28

CDR3: CASSVDRGTSYEQYF
DNA: TGTGCCAGCAGTGTTGACAGGGGTACTTCCTACGAGCAGTACTTC
J: TRBJ2-7
D: TRBD1
size: NA
V: TRBV27

CDR3: CASSLQSYEQYF
DNA: TGTGCCAGCAGCTTACAGAGTTACGAGCAGTACTTC
J: TRBJ2-7
D: NA
size: NA
V: TRBV7-2

CDR3: CARSYGGTGHYEQYF
DNA: TGTGCAAGAAGTTACGGCGGGACAGGCCACTACGAGCAGTACTTC
J: TRBJ2-7
D: TRBD1
size: NA
V: TRBV6-2/TRBV6-3

CDR3: CAWSAPPIGQYF
DNA: TGTGCCTGGAGCGCCCCCCCGATAGGGCAGTATTTT
J: TRBJ2-3
D: NA
size: NA
V: TRBV30

CDR3: CASTGVDHEQYF
DNA: TGTGCCAGCACGGGGGTGGACCACGAGCAGTACTTC
J: TRBJ2-7
D: NA
size: few
V: TRBV12-3/TRBV12-4

CDR3: CSARDNRQGIRELFF
DNA: TGCAGTGCTAGAGATAATAGGCAGGGGATCCGGGAGCTGTTTTTT
J: TRBJ2-2
D: NA
size: NA
V: TRBV20-1